This T cell receptor beta chain was identified during a study of T-cell reconstitution after alpha-beta-depleted transplantation in children. For this clonotype: Its target is not known.

The authors prepared the TCRbeta library with unique molecular identifiers. MiXCR was run by TCRdb on the PCR reads, yielding one entry per CDR3 protein. This sample carries 600,000 to 800,000 distinct CDR3 sequences, over 10% of them seen once, and the ten largest clones take 0.79%. Whole-study results and caveats: T-cell numbers and diversity one year post-transplant derived largely from freshly generated T cells. Expanded graft clones numbering several hundred reportedly gave rise to alpha-beta T cells about two months after transplant.

Germline loops: CDR1 DFQATT, CDR2 SNEGSKA (reference sequence). CDR3 length: 14 residues. The junction had 6 bases not matched to a gene; V was cut back by 0 bases and J by 8 bases. This receptor was obtained from a girl aged 2 to 9 with congenital amegakaryocytic thrombocytopenia, due to receive a stem cell transplant. The chain combines TRBV20-1 with TRBJ1-4; 7 bases agree with TRBD1. The input for sequencing was PBMCs, taken before TCRalphabeta/CD19-depleted stem cell transplant. For the CDR3, the DNA is TGCAGTGCTAGAGATGTGCAGGGGGGCGAAAAACTGTTTTTT. Its protein product is CSARDVQGGEKLFF.